The clone carrying this TCR beta chain was recorded many times. Generated by immunoSEQ multiplex PCR, the TCRdb table keeps only in-frame clones and is missing some. The sample has tens of thousands of clones, approximately 70% seen once. These data originate in a study of CD4+ T cells in melanoma. CDR3 length: 15 residues. CDR1 GTSNPN and CDR2 SVGIG come from the germline V gene (reference sequence). V lost 3 bases, J lost 1 base, and 9 bases stayed unmatched. The sequencing sample was made of tumor tissue. The TCR originated in a human donor with melanoma. This sequence joins TRBV30 and TRBJ2-7; 7 bases fit TRBD1. The CDR3 loop reads CAWRSDRSPSYEQYF. CDR3 nucleotides: TGTGCCTGGAGGTCGGACAGGTCTCCGTCCTACGAGCAGTACTTC.